This section outlines one T cell receptor beta chain sequence together with its context. Its matching antigen is unknown. One junction end disagrees with the germline gene, perhaps due to a read error. Time point meaning: newly diagnosed GD, antithyroid drugs for less than 3 months. Scientists built the TCR library using RNA that was extracted from PBMCs. It was American Thyroid Association guidelines that determined Graves' disease diagnosis. This sample was taken from a study of regulatory T cells in long-lasting Graves disease. Whole-study findings and limits: Among samples with persistent disease, TRBV28, TRBJ1-2 and TRBJ2-5 were favored. Whereas new patients shared 966 public clonotypes, persistent patients shared more, at a few thousand. Results may be inaccurate due to the small sample size.

CDR3-region Arm-PCR and iRepertoire HTBI primers produced the TCR beta libraries. TCRdb itself ran the multiplex PCR reads through MiXCR, one entry per CDR3 protein. The sample gives about 240,000 distinct CDR3 sequences, over 20% of which show up once; roughly 13% is in the top ten. Germline CDR1 and CDR2: MNHEY and SMNVEV (reference sequence). This CDR3 comprises 14 residues. This receptor was taken from a female donor with Graves disease. The V gene is TRBV27, the J gene TRBJ1-6; D is unclear. Sequenced material: peripheral blood mononuclear cells (PBMCs), taken at new diagnosis, from a patient treated with antithyroid drugs. The CDR3 reads CASTPGSDNSPLHF. CDR3 bases: TGTGCCAGCACCCCAGGCTCCGATAATTCACCCCTCCACTTT.